The source of this T cell receptor beta chain is a study of T-cell reconstitution after alpha-beta-depleted transplantation in children. Study results and limitations: By one year post-transplant, T-cell counts and diversity largely arose from T cells that were newly produced.

This clonotype was seen ten or more times. Antigen specificity is unknown. V dropped 1 base and J dropped 4 bases, with 14 bases sitting between them. The CDR3 covers 16 residues. Germline V gene data show CDR1 as SGHRS and CDR2 as YFSETQ. Unique molecular identifiers were incorporated during preparation of the TCRbeta library. TCRdb re-derived calls from the PCR reads in MiXCR, one entry per CDR3 protein. The table shows 550,000 to 600,000 distinct CDR3 sequences, with under 25% occurring only once. Material: PBMCs, mostly from graft donor cells, obtained 360 days after TCRalphabeta/CD19-depleted stem cell transplant. The V call is TRBV5-1, the J call TRBJ2-2; perhaps D is TRBD1 or TRBD2 (5 bases each). The sequence was obtained from a boy under two years old who had a stem cell transplant for acute myeloid leukemia, so the T cells may come from the graft donor. CDR3 coding DNA: TGCGCCAGCAGCTTGAACTTGGGACGCGCCACCGGGGAGCTGTTTTTT. This gives the protein CASSLNLGRATGELFF.